This T cell receptor beta chain originates from a study of regulatory T cells in long-lasting Graves disease. Construction of the TCR beta libraries employed iRepertoire HTBI primers in conjunction with Arm-PCR of CDR3 regions. TCRdb passed the multiplex PCR reads through MiXCR, listing each CDR3 protein once. This sample carries some 430,000 distinct CDR3 sequences, around a fifth of them seen once, and the ten largest clones take less than 9%. Time point defined: persistent/refractory GD, antithyroid drugs over 5 years with positive TRAb. RNA from PBMCs was the source of the TCR library. This clonotype was seen at least ten times. The sequences come from peripheral blood mononuclear cells (PBMCs), collected when the disease was refractory, from a patient treated with antithyroid drugs. The clonotype originates from a female donor with Graves disease.

The CDR3 sequence: CATHNSGARTGELFF. The CDR3 nucleotides are TGTGCCACCCACAACTCGGGAGCACGTACCGGGGAGCTGTTTTTT. This sequence joins TRBV24-1 and TRBJ2-2; D may be TRBD2 (6 bases). CDR1 is KGHDR, CDR2 SFDVKD, per germline. The CDR3 runs 15 residues. Trimming took 9 bases from V and 5 from J, leaving 18 bases between them.